This T cell receptor beta chain was found in a study of T cells in Graves' hyperthyroidism and ophthalmopathy. Based on clinical symptoms, serum thyroxine and TRAb, thyroid ultrasound and orbital computed tomography, diagnoses were reached. This clonotype has at least ten counts. Amplified TCR beta CDR3 regions came from RNA transcripts. RT-PCR in the first round (using the HTBI primer set) targeted the TCR CDR3. A single record per CDR3 protein comes from TCRdb applying MiXCR to the multiplex PCR reads. The sample has about 640,000 distinct CDR3 sequences; less than 25% are singletons. Sequenced sample: blood. This sequence was found in a man younger than 40 with Graves' ophthalmopathy.

DNA of the CDR3: TGTGCCAGCAGGAATGGGGAGTTTGGGGGCTACACCTTC. Amino acid sequence: CASRNGEFGGYTF. V usage is TRBV28 and J usage is TRBJ1-2; D is unresolved. The CDR3 contains 13 residues. Trimming removed 6 bases from V and 8 bases from J, with 16 bases in between. Per germline, CDR1 MDHEN and CDR2 SYDVKM.